This T cell receptor beta chain is from a study of technical replicates of blood from several donors. Here immunoSEQ multiplex PCR was the method, and the copy in TCRdb shows in-frame clones only, minus some. The sample contains approximately 60,000 clones, 87% of which appear only once. J gave up 10 bases and V 0 bases, and 9 bases lay outside the gene matches. The V gene's germline CDR1 is LGHNA and CDR2 YSLEER. The CDR3 runs 17 residues. This sequence joins TRBV4-3 and TRBJ2-1; 13 bases line up with TRBD2. The receptor's source is a human donor in good health. Some clones in this sample may be carry-over from other donors' samples. What was sequenced was PBMCs. The CDR3 DNA sequence: TGCGCCAGCAGCCAAGAAGGACTAGCGGGAGCCGCTTGGGAGCAGTTCTTC. Protein: CASSQEGLAGAAWEQFF.